This TCR beta chain was obtained from a study of blood T cell repertoires in COVID-19. Profiling relied on immunoSEQ multiplex PCR, and the TCRdb table lists in-frame clones only, not all of them. The repertoire includes around 220,000 clones, around 80% of them detected once, and just under 20% sits in the top ten. The germline gives CDR1 LGHNA, CDR2 YSLEER. Trimming pared 0 bases from V and 7 bases from J, leaving 15 bases between. The CDR3 extends over 15 amino acids. The sequence was obtained from a man aged 25-40 years with active or convalescent COVID-19. Sequencing input: peripheral blood. The J gene is TRBJ2-5, the V gene TRBV4-3; no reliable D call. This chain's CDR3 is CASSQDWANIRTQYF. CDR3 DNA sequence: TGCGCCAGCAGCCAAGATTGGGCCAATATCAGGACCCAGTACTTC.